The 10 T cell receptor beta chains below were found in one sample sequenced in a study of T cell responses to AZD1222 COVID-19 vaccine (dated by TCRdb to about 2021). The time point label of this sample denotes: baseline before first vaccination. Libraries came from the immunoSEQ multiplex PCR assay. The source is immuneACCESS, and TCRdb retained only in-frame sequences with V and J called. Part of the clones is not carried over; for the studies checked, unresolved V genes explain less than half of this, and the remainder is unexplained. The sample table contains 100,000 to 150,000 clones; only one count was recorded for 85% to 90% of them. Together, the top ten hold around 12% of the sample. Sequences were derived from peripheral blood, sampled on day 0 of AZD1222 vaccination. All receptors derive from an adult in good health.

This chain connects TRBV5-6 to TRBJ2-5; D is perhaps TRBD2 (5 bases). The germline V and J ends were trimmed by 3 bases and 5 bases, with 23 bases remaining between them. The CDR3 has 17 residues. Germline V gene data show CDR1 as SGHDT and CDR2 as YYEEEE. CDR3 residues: CASSSTRNRLRLETQYF. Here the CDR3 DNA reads TGTGCCAGCAGCTCAACTAGGAACAGACTCCGGTTGGAGACCCAGTACTTC.

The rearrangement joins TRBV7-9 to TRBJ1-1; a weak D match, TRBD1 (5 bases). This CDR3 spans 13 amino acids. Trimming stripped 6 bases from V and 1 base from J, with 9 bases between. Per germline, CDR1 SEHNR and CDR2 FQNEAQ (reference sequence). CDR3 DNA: TGTGCCAGCAGAGCTAGGGGGAACACTGAAGCTTTCTTT. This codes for CASRARGNTEAFF.

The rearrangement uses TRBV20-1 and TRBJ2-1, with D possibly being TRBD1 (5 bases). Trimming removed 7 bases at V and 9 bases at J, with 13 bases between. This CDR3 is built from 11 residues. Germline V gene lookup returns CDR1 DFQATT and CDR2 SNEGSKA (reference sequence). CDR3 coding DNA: TGCAGTGTGGGGCAACGGTCTGAGCAGTTCTTC. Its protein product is CSVGQRSEQFF.

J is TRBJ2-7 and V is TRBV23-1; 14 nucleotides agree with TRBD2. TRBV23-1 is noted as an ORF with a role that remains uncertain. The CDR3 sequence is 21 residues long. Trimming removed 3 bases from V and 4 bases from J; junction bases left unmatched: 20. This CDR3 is CASSHIQGRLAGGPRTYEQYF. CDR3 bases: TGCGCCAGCAGTCACATACAGGGCAGACTAGCGGGAGGGCCTCGGACATACGAGCAGTACTTC.

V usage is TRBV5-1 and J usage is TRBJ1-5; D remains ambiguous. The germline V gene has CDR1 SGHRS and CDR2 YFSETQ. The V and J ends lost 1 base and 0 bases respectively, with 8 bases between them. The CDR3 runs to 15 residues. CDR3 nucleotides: TGCGCCAGCAGCTTGAGCGGGAATAGCAATCAGCCCCAGCATTTT. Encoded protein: CASSLSGNSNQPQHF.

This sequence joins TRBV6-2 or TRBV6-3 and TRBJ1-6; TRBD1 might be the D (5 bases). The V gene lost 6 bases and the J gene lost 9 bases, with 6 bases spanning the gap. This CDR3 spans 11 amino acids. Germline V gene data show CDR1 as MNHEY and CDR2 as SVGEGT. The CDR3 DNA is TGTGCCAGCAGCCAGGGTTCACCCCTCCACTTT. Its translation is CASSQGSPLHF.

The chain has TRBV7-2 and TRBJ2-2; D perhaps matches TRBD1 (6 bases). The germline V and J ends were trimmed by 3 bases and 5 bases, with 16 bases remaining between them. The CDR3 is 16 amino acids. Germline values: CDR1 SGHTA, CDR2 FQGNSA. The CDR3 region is CASSFSGGGRTGELFF. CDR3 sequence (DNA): TGTGCCAGCAGCTTTAGTGGGGGCGGGCGGACCGGGGAGCTGTTTTTT.

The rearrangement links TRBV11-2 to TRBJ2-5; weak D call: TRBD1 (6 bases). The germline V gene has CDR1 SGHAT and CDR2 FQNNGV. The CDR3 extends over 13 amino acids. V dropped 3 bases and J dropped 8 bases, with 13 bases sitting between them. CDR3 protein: CASSLAGAPTQYF. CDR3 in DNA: TGTGCCAGCAGCTTGGCAGGGGCCCCCACCCAGTACTTC. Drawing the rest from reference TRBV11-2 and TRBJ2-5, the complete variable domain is EAGVAQSPRYKIIEKRQSVAFWCNPISGHATLYWYQQILGQGPKLLIQFQNNGVVDDSQLPKDRFSAERLKGVDSTLKIQPAKLEDSAVYLCASSLAGAPTQYFGPGTRLLVL.

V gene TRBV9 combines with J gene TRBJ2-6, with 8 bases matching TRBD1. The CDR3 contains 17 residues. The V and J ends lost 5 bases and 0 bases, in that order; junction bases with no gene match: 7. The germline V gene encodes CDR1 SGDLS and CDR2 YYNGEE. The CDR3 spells CASRRQGTYSGANVLTF. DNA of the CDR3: TGTGCCAGCAGACGACAGGGGACCTACTCTGGGGCCAACGTCCTGACTTTC. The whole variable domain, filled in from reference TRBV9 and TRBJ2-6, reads DSGVTQTPKHLITATGQRVTLRCSPRSGDLSVYWYQQSLDQGLQFLIQYYNGEERAKGNILERFSAQQFPDLHSELNLSSLELGDSALYFCASRRQGTYSGANVLTFGAGSRLTVL.

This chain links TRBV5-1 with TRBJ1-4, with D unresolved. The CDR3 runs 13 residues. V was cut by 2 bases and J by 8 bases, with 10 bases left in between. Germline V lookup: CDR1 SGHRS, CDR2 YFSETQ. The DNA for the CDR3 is TGCGCCAGCAGCTTATCTGTTGGAGAAAAACTGTTTTTT. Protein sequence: CASSLSVGEKLFF.